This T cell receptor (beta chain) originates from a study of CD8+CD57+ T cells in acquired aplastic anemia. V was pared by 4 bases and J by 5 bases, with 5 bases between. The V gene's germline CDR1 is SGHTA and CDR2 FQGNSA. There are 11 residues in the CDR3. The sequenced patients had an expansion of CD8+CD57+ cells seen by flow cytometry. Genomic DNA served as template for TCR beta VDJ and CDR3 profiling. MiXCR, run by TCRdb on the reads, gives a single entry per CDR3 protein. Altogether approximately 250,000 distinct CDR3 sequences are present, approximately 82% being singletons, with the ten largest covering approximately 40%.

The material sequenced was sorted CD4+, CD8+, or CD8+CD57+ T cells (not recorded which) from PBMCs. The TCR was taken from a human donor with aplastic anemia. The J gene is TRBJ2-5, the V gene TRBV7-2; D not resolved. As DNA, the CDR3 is TGTGCCAGCAGCTACCGGGAGACCCAGTACTTC. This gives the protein CASSYRETQYF.